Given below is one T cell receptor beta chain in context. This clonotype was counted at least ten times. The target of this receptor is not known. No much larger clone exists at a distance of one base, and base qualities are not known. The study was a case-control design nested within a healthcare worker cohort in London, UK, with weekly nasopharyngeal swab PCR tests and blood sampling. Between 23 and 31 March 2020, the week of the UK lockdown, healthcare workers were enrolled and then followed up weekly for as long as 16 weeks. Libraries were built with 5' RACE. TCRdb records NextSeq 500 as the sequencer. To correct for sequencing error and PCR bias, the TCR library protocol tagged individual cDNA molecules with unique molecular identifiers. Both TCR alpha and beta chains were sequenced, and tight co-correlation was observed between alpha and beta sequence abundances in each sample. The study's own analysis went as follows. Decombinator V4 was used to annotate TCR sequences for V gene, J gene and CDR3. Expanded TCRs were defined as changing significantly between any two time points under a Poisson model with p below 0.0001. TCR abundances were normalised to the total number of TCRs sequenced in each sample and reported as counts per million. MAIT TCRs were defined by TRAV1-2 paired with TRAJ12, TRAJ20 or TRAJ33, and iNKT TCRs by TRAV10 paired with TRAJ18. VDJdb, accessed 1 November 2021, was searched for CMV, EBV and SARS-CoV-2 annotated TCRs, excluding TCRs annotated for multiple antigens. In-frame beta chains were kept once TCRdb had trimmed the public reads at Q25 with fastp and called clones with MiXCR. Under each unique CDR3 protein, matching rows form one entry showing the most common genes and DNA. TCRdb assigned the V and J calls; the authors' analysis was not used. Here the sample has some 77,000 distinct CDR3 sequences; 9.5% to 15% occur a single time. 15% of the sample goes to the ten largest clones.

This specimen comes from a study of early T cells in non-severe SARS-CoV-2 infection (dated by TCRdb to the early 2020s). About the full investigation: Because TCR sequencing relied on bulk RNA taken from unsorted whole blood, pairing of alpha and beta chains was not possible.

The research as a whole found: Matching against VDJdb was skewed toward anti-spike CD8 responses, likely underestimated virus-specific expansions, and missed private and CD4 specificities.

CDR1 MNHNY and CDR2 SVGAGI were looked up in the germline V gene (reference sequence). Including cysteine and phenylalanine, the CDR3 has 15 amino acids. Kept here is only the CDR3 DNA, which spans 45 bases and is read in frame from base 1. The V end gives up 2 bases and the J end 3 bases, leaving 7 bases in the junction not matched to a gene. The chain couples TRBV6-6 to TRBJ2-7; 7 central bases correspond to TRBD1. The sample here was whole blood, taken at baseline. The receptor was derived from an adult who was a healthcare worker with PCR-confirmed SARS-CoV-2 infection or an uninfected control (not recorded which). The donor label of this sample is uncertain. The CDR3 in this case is CASSYPPRDSYEQYF. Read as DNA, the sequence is TGTGCCAGCAGTTACCCCCCCCGGGACAGCTACGAGCAGTACTTC.